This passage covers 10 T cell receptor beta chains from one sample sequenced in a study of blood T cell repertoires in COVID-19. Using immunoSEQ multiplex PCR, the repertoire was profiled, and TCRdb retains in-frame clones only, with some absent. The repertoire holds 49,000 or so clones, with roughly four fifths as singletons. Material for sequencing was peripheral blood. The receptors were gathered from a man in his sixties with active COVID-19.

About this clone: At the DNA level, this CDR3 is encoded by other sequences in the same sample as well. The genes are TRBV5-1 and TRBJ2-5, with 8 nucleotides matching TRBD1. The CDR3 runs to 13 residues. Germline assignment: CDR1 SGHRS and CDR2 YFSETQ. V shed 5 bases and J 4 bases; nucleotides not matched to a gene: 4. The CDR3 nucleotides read TGCGCCAGCAGTACAGGGGGTGGAGAGACCCAGTACTTC. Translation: CASSTGGGETQYF.

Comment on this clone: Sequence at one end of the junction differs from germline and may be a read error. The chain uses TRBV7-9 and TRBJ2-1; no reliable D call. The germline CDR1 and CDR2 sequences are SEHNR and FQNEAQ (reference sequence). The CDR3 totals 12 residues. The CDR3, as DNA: TGTGCCAGCAGTTTAGTCCTCAATGAGCAGTTCTTC. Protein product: CASSLVLNEQFF.

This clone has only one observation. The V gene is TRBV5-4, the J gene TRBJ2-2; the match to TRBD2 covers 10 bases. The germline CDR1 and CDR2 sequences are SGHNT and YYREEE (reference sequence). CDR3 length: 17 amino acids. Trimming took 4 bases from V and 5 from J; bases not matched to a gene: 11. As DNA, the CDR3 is TGTGCCAGCAGCCCCAAGCGGGGGGGAGGTGAAACCGGGGAGCTGTTTTTT. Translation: CASSPKRGGGETGELFF.

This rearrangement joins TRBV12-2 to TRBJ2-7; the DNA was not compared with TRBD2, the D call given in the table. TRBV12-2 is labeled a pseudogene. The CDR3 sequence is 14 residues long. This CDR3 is CASRLGAGTYEQYF. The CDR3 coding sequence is TGTGCAAGTCGCTTAGGGGCGGGGACCTACGAGCAGTACTTC.

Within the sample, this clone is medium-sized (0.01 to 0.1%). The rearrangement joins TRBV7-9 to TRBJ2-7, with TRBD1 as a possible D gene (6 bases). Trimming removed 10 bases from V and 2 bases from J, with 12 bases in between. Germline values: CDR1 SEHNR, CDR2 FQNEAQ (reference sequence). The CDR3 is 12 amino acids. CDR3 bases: TGTGCCATCGAGACAGGTACCTACGAGCAGTACTTC. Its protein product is CAIETGTYEQYF.

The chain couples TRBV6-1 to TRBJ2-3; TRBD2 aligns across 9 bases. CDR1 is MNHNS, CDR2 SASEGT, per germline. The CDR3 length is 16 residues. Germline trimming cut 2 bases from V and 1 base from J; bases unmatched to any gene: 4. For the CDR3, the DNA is TGTGCCAGCAGTGAATTGGCGGGGGGGGGCACAGATACGCAGTATTTT. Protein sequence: CASSELAGGGTDTQYF.

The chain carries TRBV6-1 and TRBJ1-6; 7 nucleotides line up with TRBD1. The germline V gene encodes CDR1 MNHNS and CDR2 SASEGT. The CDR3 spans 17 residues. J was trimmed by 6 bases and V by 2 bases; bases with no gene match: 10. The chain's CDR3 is CASSELRGRGTNSPLHF. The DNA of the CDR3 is TGTGCCAGCAGTGAATTAAGGGGGCGAGGGACTAATTCACCCCTCCACTTT.

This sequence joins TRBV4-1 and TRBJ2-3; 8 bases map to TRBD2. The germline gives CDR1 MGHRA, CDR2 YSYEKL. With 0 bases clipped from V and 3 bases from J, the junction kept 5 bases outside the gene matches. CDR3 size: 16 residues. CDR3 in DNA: TGCGCCAGCAGCCAAGATTTAAGCGGGAGAACAGATACGCAGTATTTT. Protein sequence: CASSQDLSGRTDTQYF.

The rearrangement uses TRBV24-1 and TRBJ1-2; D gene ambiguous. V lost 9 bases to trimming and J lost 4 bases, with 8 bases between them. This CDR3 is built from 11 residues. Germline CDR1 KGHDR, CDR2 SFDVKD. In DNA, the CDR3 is TGTGCCACCTCTCATAGCTATGGCTACACCTTC. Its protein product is CATSHSYGYTF.

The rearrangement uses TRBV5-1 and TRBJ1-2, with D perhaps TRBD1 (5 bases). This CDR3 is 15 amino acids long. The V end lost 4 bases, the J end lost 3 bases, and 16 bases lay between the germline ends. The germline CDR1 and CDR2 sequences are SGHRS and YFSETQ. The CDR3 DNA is TGCGCCAGCAGCCCGGAGGCAGGGAGGTACTATGGCTACACCTTC. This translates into CASSPEAGRYYGYTF.